Listed here are 25 T cell receptor beta chains from one sample, sequenced in a study of cytomegalovirus exposure and HLA in healthy donors. The PCR employed 60 Vbeta primers together with 13 Jbeta primers. Produced via immunoSEQ multiplex PCR; TCRdb's table is partial and in-frame only. The data contain 100,000 to 120,000 clones, about four fifths of them singletons. Sequenced: PBMCs. The receptor source for this set is a man aged 25-40 years in good health and CMV-seronegative.

The chain has TRBV30 and TRBJ1-1; D call uncertain. Germline V gene data show CDR1 as GTSNPN and CDR2 as SVGIG (reference sequence). The V end lost 3 bases, the J end lost 7 bases, and 9 bases lay between the germline ends. The CDR3 extends over 11 amino acids. The CDR3 DNA reads TGTGCCTGGAGGATCCGGGGTGAAGCTTTCTTT. Amino acids: CAWRIRGEAFF.

The chain joins TRBV10-3 to TRBJ2-2; unclear D gene. V was cut by 0 bases and J by 3 bases, with 5 bases left in between. This CDR3 is built from 14 residues. Germline CDR1 and CDR2: ENHRY and SYGVKD. DNA for the CDR3: TGTGCCATCAGTGAGTCACCGGACACCGGGGAGCTGTTTTTT. It translates to CAISESPDTGELFF.

The chain has TRBV9 and TRBJ1-4; D possibly corresponds to TRBD1 (5 bases). Germline V gene lookup returns CDR1 SGDLS and CDR2 YYNGEE. Trimming stripped 4 bases from V and 2 bases from J, with 15 bases between. This CDR3 comprises 16 residues. In DNA form, the CDR3 reads TGTGCCAGCAGCCCCGGGGGACTTGGCACTAATGAAAAACTGTTTTTT. Translation: CASSPGGLGTNEKLFF.

Worth noting for this clone: The same CDR3 can be traced to other DNA sequences in this sample. J is TRBJ2-1 and V is TRBV7-2; a weak D match, TRBD1 (5 bases). Per the germline V gene, CDR1 is SGHTA and CDR2 is FQGNSA. Trimming took 1 base from V and 7 from J, leaving 8 bases between them. CDR3 length: 13 residues. This CDR3 is CASSLVPGNEQFF. In DNA, the CDR3 is TGTGCCAGCAGCTTAGTCCCAGGGAATGAGCAGTTCTTC.

In nucleotides, the CDR3 is TGTGCCAGCAGCGTCCGGGACACTGAAGCTTTCTTT. Its protein is CASSVRDTEAFF. The rearrangement uses TRBV5-4 and TRBJ1-1; no clear D. The CDR3 is 12 amino acids. The V end was cut by 4 bases, the J end by 3 bases, with 7 bases between. From germline, CDR1 is SGHNT and CDR2 YYREEE (reference sequence).

The J gene is TRBJ2-2, the V gene TRBV30, with 10 bases aligning to TRBD2. Germline V gene sequence: CDR1 GTSNPN, CDR2 SVGIG (reference sequence). The V gene end was trimmed by 3 bases and the J gene end by 3 bases; junction bases not matched to a gene: 7. This CDR3 has 16 amino acids. CDR3: CAWSGAGGRDTGELFF. The CDR3 DNA reads TGTGCCTGGAGCGGAGCGGGGGGGCGTGACACCGGGGAGCTGTTTTTT.

J is TRBJ1-1 and V is TRBV2, with a possible D match to TRBD1 (6 bases). The CDR3 length is 13 residues. Germline-derived CDR1 and CDR2 are SNHLY and FYNNEI. With 6 bases removed from V and 4 bases from J, the gap between germline ends came to 12 bases. The CDR3 bases are TGTGCCAGCAGCACAGGGATGGGCACTGAAGCTTTCTTT. This gives the protein CASSTGMGTEAFF. The whole variable domain, filled in from reference TRBV2 and TRBJ1-1, reads EPEVTQTPSHQVTQMGQEVILRCVPISNHLYFYWYRQILGQKVEFLVSFYNNEISEKSEIFDDQFSVERPDGSNFTLKIRSTKLEDSAMYFCASSTGMGTEAFFGQGTRLTVV.

The chain is built from TRBV5-4 and TRBJ1-2; tentatively, D is TRBD1 (6 bases). The germline CDR1 and CDR2 sequences are SGHNT and YYREEE (reference sequence). V lost 5 bases to trimming and J lost 4 bases, with 18 bases between them. This CDR3 has 15 amino acids. The CDR3 DNA sequence: TGTGCCAGCAGTCCCGGGACAAGCCTTGTCTATGGCTACACCTTC. Protein sequence: CASSPGTSLVYGYTF.

J is TRBJ1-2 and V is TRBV6-5; no clear D. The length of the CDR3 is 14 residues. The V gene's germline CDR1 is MNHEY and CDR2 SVGAGI. Trimming removed 6 bases from V and 1 base from J, with 12 bases in between. In DNA, the CDR3 is TGTGCCAGCAGACCACAGATCGGTAACTATGGCTACACCTTC. This translates into CASRPQIGNYGYTF.

V gene TRBV5-4 combines with J gene TRBJ1-4; D might be TRBD1 (5 bases). Trimming pared 4 bases from V and 3 bases from J, leaving 16 bases between. The CDR3 contains 16 residues. Germline V gene data show CDR1 as SGHNT and CDR2 as YYREEE (reference sequence). For the CDR3, the DNA is TGTGCCAGCAGCCCGGGGGGTGGTACGGCTAATGAAAAACTGTTTTTT. Its translation: CASSPGGGTANEKLFF.

The V call is TRBV6-1, the J call TRBJ1-5; 7 bases match TRBD1. J lost 6 bases, V lost 5 bases, and 10 bases had no gene match. The CDR3 runs 15 residues. CDR1 is MNHNS, CDR2 SASEGT, per germline. The CDR3 sequence: CASSRVSTGTQPQHF. The CDR3 DNA follows: TGTGCCAGCAGTCGGGTTTCGACAGGGACTCAGCCCCAGCATTTT.

This rearrangement joins TRBV27 to TRBJ2-1; 9 nucleotides line up with TRBD2. Trimming cost V 9 bases and J 15 bases; bases outside gene matches: 21. The CDR3 spans 15 residues. Germline CDR1 reads MNHEY; CDR2 reads SMNVEV (reference sequence). This CDR3 reads CASTPGRGLSGSPFF. Here the CDR3 DNA reads TGTGCCAGTACCCCCGGCAGGGGACTTAGCGGGAGCCCGTTCTTC.

The genes are TRBV19 and TRBJ1-5; D uncertain. CDR3 length: 14 amino acids. Trimming stripped 5 bases from V and 1 base from J, with 9 bases between. Germline CDR1 LNHDA, CDR2 SQIVND (reference sequence). Written as DNA, the CDR3 is TGTGCCAGTAGTCATGGGCAGAGCAATCAGCCCCAGCATTTT. Protein sequence: CASSHGQSNQPQHF.

J is TRBJ2-7 and V is TRBV4-3, with TRBD1 matching over 9 bases. Trimming removed 0 bases from V and 6 bases from J; junction bases left unmatched: 6. Looked up from germline, CDR1 is LGHNA and CDR2 is YSLEER. The CDR3 extends over 15 amino acids. CDR3 bases: TGCGCCAGCAGCCAAGACCTCTCGGACAGGGGCGAGCAGTACTTC. Residues: CASSQDLSDRGEQYF.

This clone is a singleton in its sample. The V and J genes are TRBV9 and TRBJ2-2; 7 bases line up with TRBD1. Germline lookup yields CDR1 SGDLS and CDR2 YYNGEE. Trimming cost V 4 bases and J 2 bases; bases outside gene matches: 11. The CDR3 covers 17 residues. CDR3 nucleotides: TGTGCCAGCAGCATTCCTAACCGGGACAGAAACACCGGGGAGCTGTTTTTT. Translated, it gives CASSIPNRDRNTGELFF.

The chain carries TRBV7-2 and TRBJ2-7, with TRBD2 matching over 9 bases. After removal of 4 bases from V and 1 base from J, the junction contained 5 bases not matched to a gene. From germline, CDR1 is SGHTA and CDR2 FQGNSA. The CDR3 covers 15 residues. The CDR3: CASSSLAGESYEQYF. CDR3 in DNA: TGTGCCAGCAGCTCTTTAGCGGGAGAGTCCTACGAGCAGTACTTC.

A single count supports this clone. The chain links TRBV27 to TRBJ2-2; 8 bases are shared with TRBD1. The CDR3 loop spans 15 amino acids. Trimming took 5 bases from V and 2 from J; bases not matched to a gene: 4. The germline V gene has CDR1 MNHEY and CDR2 SMNVEV (reference sequence). DNA for the CDR3: TGTGCCAGCAGTCGAGACAGGGGCAACACCGGGGAGCTGTTTTTT. This sequence encodes CASSRDRGNTGELFF.

This chain links TRBV6-5 with TRBJ1-1; no clear D gene. The CDR3 is 15 residues long. V was pared by 0 bases and J by 8 bases, with 16 bases between. Per the germline V gene, CDR1 is MNHEY and CDR2 is SVGAGI. Here the CDR3 DNA reads TGTGCCAGCAGTTACTCCCCTAGTTCGGGTTCGGAAGCTTTCTTT. This gives the protein CASSYSPSSGSEAFF.

This sequence joins TRBV7-2 and TRBJ2-3, with 8 bases matching TRBD2. The CDR3 has 15 amino acids. Germline V gene lookup returns CDR1 SGHTA and CDR2 FQGNSA. After removal of 3 bases from V and 4 bases from J, the junction contained 6 bases not matched to a gene. Here the CDR3 reads CASSFGGGRPDTQYF. CDR3 nucleotides: TGTGCCAGCAGCTTTGGCGGGGGGCGGCCAGATACGCAGTATTTT.

The chain carries TRBV6-1 and TRBJ2-3; D might be TRBD1 (6 bases). CDR3 length equals 14 residues. The V and J ends lost 5 bases and 3 bases respectively, with 12 bases between them. Germline-derived CDR1 and CDR2 are MNHNS and SASEGT. CDR3 loop: CASSNRVETDTQYF. In nucleotides, the CDR3 is TGTGCCAGCAGTAACAGGGTGGAGACAGATACGCAGTATTTT.

The genes are TRBV2 and TRBJ1-1; the D gene is possibly TRBD1 (5 bases). The CDR3 runs to 15 residues. The V end was cut by 0 bases, the J end by 1 base, with 9 bases between. Looked up from germline, CDR1 is SNHLY and CDR2 is FYNNEI. The CDR3 nucleotides read TGTGCCAGCAGTGAAGCCCGGGGGTGGAACACTGAAGCTTTCTTT. It yields the protein CASSEARGWNTEAFF.

The gene calls are TRBV5-1 and TRBJ2-7; D is perhaps TRBD1 (5 bases). Trimming pared 2 bases from V and 6 bases from J, leaving 18 bases between. The CDR3 length is 15 residues. Looked up from germline, CDR1 is SGHRS and CDR2 is YFSETQ. The CDR3 region has the DNA TGCGCCAGCAGCTTTGGTAGGCAGGGCGGATCCGAGCAGTACTTC. Amino acids: CASSFGRQGGSEQYF.

This clone has just a few counts. V is TRBV25-1 and J is TRBJ1-5; unclear D gene. CDR1 and CDR2 (germline): MGHDK, SYGVNS. Trimming stripped 3 bases from V and 5 bases from J, with 8 bases between. The CDR3 contains 13 residues. CDR3 coding DNA: TGTGCCAGCAGTGACCGGAGAGATCAGCCCCAGCATTTT. It encodes CASSDRRDQPQHF.

The V call is TRBV2, the J call TRBJ2-5; TRBD1 might be the D (8 bases). V was cut by 6 bases and J by 4 bases, with 15 bases left in between. Germline V gene sequence: CDR1 SNHLY, CDR2 FYNNEI. CDR3 length equals 14 residues. The CDR3 DNA reads TGTGCCAGCAGCCTGGACAGGGAGGGAGAGACCCAGTACTTC. It codes for CASSLDREGETQYF.

The chain links TRBV7-2 to TRBJ1-6; D gene uncertain. V was trimmed by 6 bases and J by 5 bases, leaving 14 bases between them. Looked up from germline, CDR1 is SGHTA and CDR2 is FQGNSA. This CDR3 comprises 15 residues. CDR3 sequence reads: CASSRERRDNSPLHF. The CDR3 nucleotides read TGTGCCAGCAGTCGGGAGAGGCGGGATAATTCACCCCTCCACTTT.